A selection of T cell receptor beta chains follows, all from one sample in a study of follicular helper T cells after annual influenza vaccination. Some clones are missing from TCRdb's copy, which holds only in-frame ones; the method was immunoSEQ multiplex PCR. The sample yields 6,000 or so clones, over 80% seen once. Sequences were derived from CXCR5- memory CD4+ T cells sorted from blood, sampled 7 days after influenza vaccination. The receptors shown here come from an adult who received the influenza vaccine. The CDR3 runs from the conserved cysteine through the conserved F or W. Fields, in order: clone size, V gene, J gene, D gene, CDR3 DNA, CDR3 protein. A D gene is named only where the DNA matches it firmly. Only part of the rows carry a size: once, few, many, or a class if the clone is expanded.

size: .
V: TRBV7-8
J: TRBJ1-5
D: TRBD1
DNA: TGTGCCAGCAGTGGGACAGCGGAGATCCCGCCCCAGCATTTT
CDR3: CASSGTAEIPPQHF

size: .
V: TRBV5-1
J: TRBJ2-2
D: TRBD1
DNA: TGCGCCAGCAGCGTGACGGTCCGAGACAGGGGCTCCGGGGAGCTGTTTTTT
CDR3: CASSVTVRDRGSGELFF

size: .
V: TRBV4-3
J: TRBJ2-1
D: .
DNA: TGCGCCAGCAGTTCCTTACCTCCGGATGAGCAGTTCTTC
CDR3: CASSSLPPDEQFF

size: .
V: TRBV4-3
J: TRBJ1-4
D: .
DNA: TGCGCCAGCAGCCAAGAGTTCCAAAGGGCTAATGAAAAACTGTTTTTT
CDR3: CASSQEFQRANEKLFF

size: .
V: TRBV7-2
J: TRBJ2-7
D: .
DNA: TGTGCCAGCAGCTTAGCCCAGTACTCCTCCGAGCAGTACTTC
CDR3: CASSLAQYSSEQYF

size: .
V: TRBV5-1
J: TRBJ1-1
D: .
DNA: TGCGCCAGCAGCTCGAGAGGTGGACGTATGAACACTGAAGCTTTCTTT
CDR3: CASSSRGGRMNTEAFF

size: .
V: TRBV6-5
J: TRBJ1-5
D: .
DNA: TGTGCCAGCAGTTTTAGGGGGAATCAGCCCCAGCATTTT
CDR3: CASSFRGNQPQHF

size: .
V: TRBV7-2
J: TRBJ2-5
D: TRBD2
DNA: TGTGCCAGCAGCCCGCGGACTAGCGGGGAGACCCAGTACTTC
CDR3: CASSPRTSGETQYF

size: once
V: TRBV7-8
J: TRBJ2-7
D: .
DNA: TGTGCCAGCAGCTCTCCGCGTCCGGGTTTTGGCGAGCAGTACTTC
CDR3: CASSSPRPGFGEQYF

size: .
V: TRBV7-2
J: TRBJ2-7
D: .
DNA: TGTGCCAGCAGCCCCGGGGGCTTAGCGGGTTTCTACGAGCAGTACTTC
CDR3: CASSPGGLAGFYEQYF

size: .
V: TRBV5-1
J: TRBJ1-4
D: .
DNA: TGCGCCAGCAGCGCCCAGGGGATTAATGAAAAACTGTTTTTT
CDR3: CASSAQGINEKLFF

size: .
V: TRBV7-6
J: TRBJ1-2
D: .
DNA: TGTGCCAGCAGCCTTGTGGGGGGGGCTAACTATGGCTACACCTTC
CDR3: CASSLVGGANYGYTF

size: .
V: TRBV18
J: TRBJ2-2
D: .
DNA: TGTGCCAGCTCACAATATTCCGCCGGGGAGCTGTTTTTT
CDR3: CASSQYSAGELFF

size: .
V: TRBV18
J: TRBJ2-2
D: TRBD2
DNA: TGTGCCAGCTCACCGCAGACTAGCGAGATCGGGGAGCTGTTTTTT
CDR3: CASSPQTSEIGELFF

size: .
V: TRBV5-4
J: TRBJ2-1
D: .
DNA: TGTGCCAGCAGCTTCGGTGGATACAGCTCCTACAATGAGCAGTTCTTC
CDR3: CASSFGGYSSYNEQFF

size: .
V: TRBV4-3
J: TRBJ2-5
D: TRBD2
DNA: TGCGCCAGCAGCCAAGATTGGGCTAGCGGGGGAAGAGAGACCCAGTACTTC
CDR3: CASSQDWASGGRETQYF

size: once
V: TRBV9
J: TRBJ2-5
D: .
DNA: TGTGCCAGCAGCGTAGTGGGGGGGCAGGAGACCCAGTACTTC
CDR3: CASSVVGGQETQYF

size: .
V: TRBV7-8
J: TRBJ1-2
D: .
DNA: TGTGCCAGCAGCCTACAGGGCGGATATGGCTACACCTTC
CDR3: CASSLQGGYGYTF

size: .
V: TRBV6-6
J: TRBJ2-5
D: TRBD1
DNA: TGTGCCAGCAGCAGGGGGTTAGAGACCCAGTACTTC
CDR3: CASSRGLETQYF

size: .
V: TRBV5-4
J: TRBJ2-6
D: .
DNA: TGTGCCAGCAGCTTGGAAACCTCTGGGGCCAACGTCCTGACTTTC
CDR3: CASSLETSGANVLTF

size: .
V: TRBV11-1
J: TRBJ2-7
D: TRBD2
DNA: TGTGCCAGCAGCTTACGGCTAGCGGGGGCCCCCTACGAGCAGTACTTC
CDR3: CASSLRLAGAPYEQYF

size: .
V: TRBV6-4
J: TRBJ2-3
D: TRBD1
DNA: TGTGCCAGCAGTGACTCGGACAGGGCCACAGATACGCAGTATTTT
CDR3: CASSDSDRATDTQYF

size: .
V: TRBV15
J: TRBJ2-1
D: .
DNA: TGTGCCACCAGCAGAGATTCCCTCCCTGAGCAGTTCTTC
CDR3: CATSRDSLPEQFF

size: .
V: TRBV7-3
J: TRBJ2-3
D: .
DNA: TGTGCCAGCAGCTGGAGGGGCGGCAGGGGCACAGATACGCAGTATTTT
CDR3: CASSWRGGRGTDTQYF

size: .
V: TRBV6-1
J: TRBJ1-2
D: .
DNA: TGTGCCAGCAGGGAACAACCCGGGACCCACTATGGCTACACCTTC
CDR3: CASREQPGTHYGYTF

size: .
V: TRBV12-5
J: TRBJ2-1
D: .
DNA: TGTGCTAGTGGTTTGGTCCCTATTGGTGGCCTCAGGCGGGACTACAATGAGCAGTTCTTC
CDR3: CASGLVPIGGLRRDYNEQFF

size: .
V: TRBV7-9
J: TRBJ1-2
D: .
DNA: TGTGCCAGCAGCTTAGAAGGGAGTGATGGCTACACCTTC
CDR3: CASSLEGSDGYTF

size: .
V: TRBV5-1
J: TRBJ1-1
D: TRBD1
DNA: TGCGCCAGCAGCCCCCCGGGACAGCGGGGCACTGAAGCTTTCTTT
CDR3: CASSPPGQRGTEAFF

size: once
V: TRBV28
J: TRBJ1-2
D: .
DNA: TGTGCCAGCAGTATACCGGGACCACTATTGTACGCCTTC
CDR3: CASSIPGPLLYAF

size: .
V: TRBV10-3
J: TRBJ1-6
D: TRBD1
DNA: TGTGCCATCAGTGAGGTAGGGGGCCAGGATTCACCCCTCCACTTT
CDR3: CAISEVGGQDSPLHF

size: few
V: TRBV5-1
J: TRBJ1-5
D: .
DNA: TGCGCCAGCAGCTTGGCCTCGGGGCCGAGCAATCAGCCCCAGCATTTT
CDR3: CASSLASGPSNQPQHF

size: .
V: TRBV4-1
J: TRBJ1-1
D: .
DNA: TGCGCCAGCAGCCAAGGAATGGCGGAAGCTTTCTTT
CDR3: CASSQGMAEAFF

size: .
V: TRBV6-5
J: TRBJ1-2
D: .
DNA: TGTGCCAGCAGGAGCAGTACTAACTATGGCTACACCTTC
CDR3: CASRSSTNYGYTF

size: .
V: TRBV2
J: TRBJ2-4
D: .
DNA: TGTGCCAGCAGAGGACAGTCCCTAGCCAAAAACATTCAGTACTTC
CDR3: CASRGQSLAKNIQYF

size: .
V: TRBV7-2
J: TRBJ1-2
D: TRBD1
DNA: TGTGCCAGCAGCTTGCAGGGACAGGGGCTTGGCTATGGCTACACCTTC
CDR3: CASSLQGQGLGYGYTF

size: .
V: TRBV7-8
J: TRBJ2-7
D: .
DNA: TGTGCCAGCAGCTGGAATGAGGGGTACGAGCAGTACTTC
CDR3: CASSWNEGYEQYF

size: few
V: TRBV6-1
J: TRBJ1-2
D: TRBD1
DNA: TGTGCCAGCCACGGGGGACAGGGACTCCATGGCTACACCTTC
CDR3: CASHGGQGLHGYTF

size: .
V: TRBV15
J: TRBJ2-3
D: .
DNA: TGTGCCACCAACCCCTCGGGATTCAACACAGATACGCAGTATTTT
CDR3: CATNPSGFNTDTQYF

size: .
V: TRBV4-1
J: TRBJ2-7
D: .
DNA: TGCGCCAGCAGCCTAATAGGACCCCGACCGATCTACGAGCAGTACTTC
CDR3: CASSLIGPRPIYEQYF

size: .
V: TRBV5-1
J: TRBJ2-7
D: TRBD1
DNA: TGCGCCAGCAGCCCCCCGGGACAGGGGCGTCTTCGTACCTACGAGCAGTACTTC
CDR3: CASSPPGQGRLRTYEQYF

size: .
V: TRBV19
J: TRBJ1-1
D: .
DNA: TGTGCCAGTAGCCACCAGGGAGGGGCAGCTTTCTTT
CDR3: CASSHQGGAAFF

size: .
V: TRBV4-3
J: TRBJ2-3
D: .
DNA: TGCGCCAGCAGCCACCGAATAGCAGATACGCAGTATTTT
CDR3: CASSHRIADTQYF

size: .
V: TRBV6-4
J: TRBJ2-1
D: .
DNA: TGTGCCAGCAGTGACGGCCCAGAAGGTAATGAGCAGTTCTTC
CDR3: CASSDGPEGNEQFF

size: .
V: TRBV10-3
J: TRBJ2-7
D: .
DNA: TGTGCCATCAGTGAGTCCCCCCCCACGGGGTACGAGCAGTACTTC
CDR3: CAISESPPTGYEQYF

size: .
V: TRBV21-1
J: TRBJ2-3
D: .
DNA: TGTGCCAGCAGCAAAAGGCCACCCTGTGATACGCAGTATTTT
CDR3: CASSKRPPCDTQYF

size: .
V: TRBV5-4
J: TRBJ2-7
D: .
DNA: TGTGCCAGCAGCCCGGCCCCCGGGACGGCCGCCGAGCAGTACTTC
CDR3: CASSPAPGTAAEQYF

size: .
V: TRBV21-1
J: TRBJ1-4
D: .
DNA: TGTGCCAGCAGCAAAGATCCCAGGAAAGGCGCTAATGAAAAACTGTTTTTT
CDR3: CASSKDPRKGANEKLFF

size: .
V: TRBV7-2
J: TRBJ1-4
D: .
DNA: TGTGCCAGCAGACCAGGGGACACAAAGGAAAAACTGTTTTTT
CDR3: CASRPGDTKEKLFF

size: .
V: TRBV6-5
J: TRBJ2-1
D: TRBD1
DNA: TGTGCCAGCAGTGTCTGGACAGGGGAGCAGTTCTTC
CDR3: CASSVWTGEQFF

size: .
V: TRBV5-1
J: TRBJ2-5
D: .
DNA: TGCGCCAGCAGCTTGGCCGGGACCCGGGGGACCCAGTACTTC
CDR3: CASSLAGTRGTQYF

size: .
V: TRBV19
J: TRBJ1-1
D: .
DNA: TGTGCCACCCAGGGGATCTATGGATGGGGCACTGAAGCTTTCTTT
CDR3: CATQGIYGWGTEAFF

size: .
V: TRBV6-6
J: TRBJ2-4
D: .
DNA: TGTGCCAGCAGCCTAGCCCAAGCCAAAAACATTCAGTACTTC
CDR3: CASSLAQAKNIQYF

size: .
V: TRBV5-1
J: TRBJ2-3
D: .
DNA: TGCGCCAGCAGCTTCGGCCAGGGGACAGATACGCAGTATTTT
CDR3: CASSFGQGTDTQYF

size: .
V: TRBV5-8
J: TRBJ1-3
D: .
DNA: TGTGCCAGCAGCTTGTGGGGGACCACTGGAAACACCATATATTTT
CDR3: CASSLWGTTGNTIYF

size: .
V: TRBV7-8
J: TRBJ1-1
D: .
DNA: TGTGCCAGTGGGAAAACGGGGACTGAAGCTTTCTTT
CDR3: CASGKTGTEAFF